The TCR beta chain under discussion was sequenced for a study of naive and memory T cell subsets. The beta constant-region primer was an equimolar mix of two oligonucleotides covering TRBC1 and TRBC2. Nested alpha and beta constant-region primers with the SP2 primer drove four PCR rounds on ligated cDNA. MiXCR, applied by TCRdb to the UMI-ligation and nested PCR reads, yields one record per CDR3 protein. The table records around 140,000 distinct CDR3 sequences, 15% to 20% of them present only once. In the case of this clonotype: The target antigen is unknown.

Study conclusions and caveats: TCR counts from RNA may reflect activation-linked expression changes. Especially in CD8 cells, naive repertoires contained a few larger clonotypes, possibly CD45RA-re-expressing memory cells. Diversity fell and Gini index rose from naive through CM, EM, EMRA.

CD4 T cells were positively selected, then CD8 T cells from the CD4-negative fraction. Cells stained for CD3, CD4, CD8, CD45RA and CD27 were sorted into four subsets. The CDR3 loop spans 18 amino acids. Germline V lookup: CDR1 SGHTA, CDR2 FQGNSA. J gave up 2 bases and V 5 bases, and 12 bases lay outside the gene matches. Input material: naive CD8+ T cells from blood. The clonotype comes from a human donor in good health. The chain couples TRBV7-2 to TRBJ2-3; 11 bases align to TRBD2. The CDR3 spells CASSLGLAGQAFTDTQYF. The DNA for the CDR3 is TGTGCCAGCAGCCTAGGACTAGCGGGCCAAGCTTTCACAGATACGCAGTATTTT. Full variable domain (remainder filled in from reference TRBV7-2 and TRBJ2-3): GAGVSQSPSNKVTEKGKDVELRCDPISGHTALYWYRQSLGQGLEFLIYFQGNSAPDKSGLPSDRFSAERTGGSVSTLTIQRTQQEDSAVYLCASSLGLAGQAFTDTQYFGPGTRLTVL.